Listed here are 11 T cell receptor beta chains from one sample, sequenced in a study of shared clonotypes between healthy human individuals. Measured with immunoSEQ multiplex PCR; TCRdb has only the in-frame clones, and not every one. Here the sample spans about 2.5 million clones, around 93% being singletons. The sequenced material came from naive CD4+ T cells from PBMCs. Subset noted: CD45RA+ positively selected. The source of these receptors is a young man in good health. Some clones in this sample may be carry-over from other donors' samples.

Only one count was recorded for this clone. The chain is built from TRBV6-1 and TRBJ1-4, with a tentative D call TRBD1 (6 bases). Per the germline V gene, CDR1 is MNHNS and CDR2 is SASEGT. The CDR3 extends over 15 amino acids. The germline V and J ends were trimmed by 5 bases and 7 bases, with 17 bases remaining between them. DNA of the CDR3: TGTGCCAGCAGTCGGTCGGGGGGCTGGGGTGAAAAACTGTTTTTT. It codes for CASSRSGGWGEKLFF.

CDR3: CASRDTGGANVLTF. The CDR3 DNA reads TGTGCCAGCAGGGACACAGGGGGGGCCAACGTCCTGACTTTC. The rearrangement joins TRBV2 to TRBJ2-6, with D tentatively TRBD1 (6 bases). CDR1 SNHLY and CDR2 FYNNEI come from the germline V gene. V was trimmed by 6 bases and J by 4 bases, leaving 10 bases between them. This CDR3 region has 14 residues. The variable domain in full, completed from reference TRBV2 and TRBJ2-6, reads EPEVTQTPSHQVTQMGQEVILRCVPISNHLYFYWYRQILGQKVEFLVSFYNNEISEKSEIFDDQFSVERPDGSNFTLKIRSTKLEDSAMYFCASRDTGGANVLTFGAGSRLTVL.

The rearrangement uses TRBV18 and TRBJ2-7; either TRBD1 or TRBD2 may supply D (5 bases each). The CDR3 runs to 14 residues. CDR1 is KGHSH and CDR2 is LQKENI in the germline V gene. V was clipped by 6 bases and J by 3 bases, with 15 bases between them. CDR3 amino acids: CASSGEYGFYEQYF. The CDR3 DNA reads TGTGCCAGCTCGGGGGAGTATGGGTTCTACGAGCAGTACTTC.

The chain uses TRBV5-1 and TRBJ2-7; D call uncertain. This CDR3 has 14 residues. Germline V gene lookup returns CDR1 SGHRS and CDR2 YFSETQ. Trimming left V 0 bases short and J 2 bases short, with 9 bases between. This CDR3 is CASSLGSQAYEQYF. CDR3 bases: TGCGCCAGCAGCTTGGGCAGTCAAGCCTACGAGCAGTACTTC.

V is TRBV19 and J is TRBJ2-7; 9 nucleotides line up with TRBD2. The CDR3 loop spans 15 amino acids. CDR1 is LNHDA and CDR2 is SQIVND in the germline V gene (reference sequence). V shed 3 bases, J shed 3 bases, and the junction held 6 bases outside the gene matches. The CDR3 DNA sequence: TGTGCCAGTAGTATCGGGCTAGCGGGGCTCTACGAGCAGTACTTC. Translated, it gives CASSIGLAGLYEQYF.

This rearrangement joins TRBV6-1 to TRBJ1-1; 7 nucleotides line up with TRBD1. The CDR3 consists of 14 residues. Trimming took 9 bases from V and 7 from J; bases not matched to a gene: 14. Per germline, CDR1 MNHNS and CDR2 SASEGT. CDR3 nucleotides: TGTGCCAGTATGGACAGGAGTCTGTGGGGTGAAGCTTTCTTT. Protein product: CASMDRSLWGEAFF.

The genes are TRBV6-1 and TRBJ1-5, with D unclear. Germline CDR1 is MNHNS and CDR2 is SASEGT. The CDR3 extends over 13 amino acids. The germline V and J ends were trimmed by 3 bases and 5 bases, with 8 bases remaining between them. The CDR3 bases are TGTGCCAGCAGTGATCAGGTCGATCAGCCCCAGCATTTT. It codes for CASSDQVDQPQHF.

The J gene is TRBJ2-7, the V gene TRBV15, with 8 bases matching TRBD1. The CDR3 is made up of 15 amino acids. The germline CDR1 and CDR2 sequences are LNHNV and YYDKDF (reference sequence). The V gene end was trimmed by 1 base and the J gene end by 7 bases; junction bases not matched to a gene: 9. The CDR3 reads CATSRGGRGRQEQYF. CDR3 coding DNA: TGTGCCACCAGCAGAGGTGGCAGGGGGCGGCAGGAGCAGTACTTC.

V and J are TRBV7-2 and TRBJ2-3; 7 positions match TRBD2. The CDR3 has 15 residues. The germline V gene has CDR1 SGHTA and CDR2 FQGNSA. V dropped 6 bases and J dropped 5; count of bases not matched to a gene: 11. The CDR3 nucleotides are TGTGCCAGCAGTTCCCAGGGAAGCGGGATAGATACGCAGTATTTT. Residues: CASSSQGSGIDTQYF.

This clone occurred once. Other nucleotide sequences from this sample produce the same CDR3. This chain links TRBV9 with TRBJ2-7; perhaps D is TRBD1 or TRBD2 (5 bases each). V was trimmed by 0 bases and J by 1 base, leaving 11 bases between them. CDR3 length: 15 amino acids. Germline V gene data show CDR1 as SGDLS and CDR2 as YYNGEE. CDR3 nucleotide sequence: TGTGCCAGCAGCGTAGGGCAGGGACCTTCCTACGAGCAGTACTTC. Translation gives CASSVGQGPSYEQYF. The complete variable domain, with remaining parts taken from reference TRBV9 and TRBJ2-7, reads DSGVTQTPKHLITATGQRVTLRCSPRSGDLSVYWYQQSLDQGLQFLIQYYNGEERAKGNILERFSAQQFPDLHSELNLSSLELGDSALYFCASSVGQGPSYEQYFGPGTRLTVT.

As for this clone: This sample also contains other DNA sequences that code for the same CDR3. This rearrangement joins TRBV10-3 to TRBJ2-2, with D uncertain. The CDR3 is made up of 11 amino acids. Germline-derived CDR1 and CDR2 are ENHRY and SYGVKD. V was trimmed by 6 bases and J by 7 bases, leaving 6 bases between them. The CDR3 protein is CAIRGVGELFF. The CDR3 bases are TGTGCCATCAGAGGTGTCGGGGAGCTGTTTTTT.